The rows below give T cell receptor beta chains drawn from one sample of a study of blood T cell repertoires in COVID-19. Sequencing was performed with immunoSEQ multiplex PCR; in TCRdb, only in-frame clones are kept and a portion is missing. The table records around 63,000 clones, over 60% of them present only once. Input material: peripheral blood. The receptor set was obtained from a woman in her 70s with COVID-19, enrolled during active disease. Both conserved end residues are part of each CDR3. D genes are given only for firm matches. Clone size is stated in some rows and not others, as once, few, many or a class when expanded.

j_call,d_call,v_call,clone_size,cdr3_aa,cdr3_nt
TRBJ1-1,NA,TRBV5-1,NA,CASSLYLRGNTEAFF,TGCGCCAGCAGCTTATACCTCAGGGGCAACACTGAAGCTTTCTTT
TRBJ2-2,TRBD1,TRBV4-3,few,CASSQGTGGLTGELFF,TGCGCCAGCAGCCAAGGGACAGGGGGCTTAACCGGGGAGCTGTTTTTT
TRBJ1-2,TRBD1,TRBV2,NA,CASKGTGAGNYGYTF,TGTGCCAGCAAGGGGACAGGGGCCGGGAACTATGGCTACACCTTC
TRBJ2-5,NA,TRBV19,once,CASSFTSWETQYF,TGTGCCAGTAGTTTCACTTCTTGGGAGACCCAGTACTTC
TRBJ2-3,TRBD2,TRBV6-2/TRBV6-3,NA,CASSYGSGSVADTQYF,TGTGCCAGCAGTTACGGAAGCGGGAGTGTAGCAGATACGCAGTATTTT
TRBJ1-2,NA,TRBV19,NA,CASSSRGYGYTF,TGTGCCAGTAGCAGCCGGGGCTATGGCTACACCTTC
TRBJ1-4,NA,TRBV7-2,NA,CASSTGGRNEKLFF,TGTGCCAGCAGTACGGGGGGGCGAAATGAAAAACTGTTTTTT
TRBJ2-3,NA,TRBV5-5,NA,CASSAQGLDTQYF,TGTGCCAGCAGCGCACAGGGATTAGATACGCAGTATTTT
TRBJ2-1,TRBD1,TRBV14,NA,CASSPGQWMGNEQFF,TGTGCCAGCAGCCCGGGACAGTGGATGGGCAATGAGCAGTTCTTC
TRBJ1-2,NA,TRBV5-1,NA,CASSLTGKDYGYTF,TGCGCCAGCAGCCTGACAGGTAAAGACTATGGCTACACCTTC
TRBJ1-1,TRBD1,TRBV2,NA,CASSEGTGGTEAFF,TGTGCCAGCAGTGAAGGGACAGGGGGCACTGAAGCTTTCTTT
TRBJ2-1,NA,TRBV7-3,NA,CASSLSRYNEQFF,TGTGCCAGCAGCTTATCTCGTTACAATGAGCAGTTCTTC
TRBJ1-2,NA,TRBV3-1/TRBV3-2,NA,CASSGLDYGYTF,TGTGCCAGCAGCGGCCTAGACTATGGCTACACCTTC
TRBJ2-1,NA,TRBV24-1,NA,CATSDSLTLGVYNEQFF,TGTGCCACCAGTGATTCTTTGACTCTCGGGGTATACAATGAGCAGTTCTTC
TRBJ1-1,NA,TRBV10-3,NA,CAISEIAGVTEAFF,TGTGCCATCAGTGAAATAGCAGGGGTCACTGAAGCTTTCTTT
TRBJ2-5,NA,TRBV11-3,NA,CASSLQRPGQETQYF,TGTGCCAGCAGCTTACAGCGACCGGGGCAAGAGACCCAGTACTTC
TRBJ2-6,TRBD1,TRBV27,NA,CASRSRGRSGANVLTF,TGTGCCAGCAGGAGCAGGGGGCGGTCTGGGGCCAACGTCCTGACTTTC
TRBJ2-5,TRBD2,TRBV18,NA,CASSERGQETQYF,TGTGCCAGCTCAGAGCGGGGGCAAGAGACCCAGTACTTC
TRBJ2-2,TRBD2,TRBV5-6,NA,CASSLGGGTSTGELFF,TGTGCCAGCAGCTTGGGCGGGGGGACGAGCACCGGGGAGCTGTTTTTT
TRBJ1-2,NA,TRBV20-1,few,CSASDWGQSYGYTF,TGCAGTGCTAGTGACTGGGGGCAGAGCTATGGCTACACCTTC
TRBJ1-2,TRBD1,TRBV4-1,NA,CASSQGLGQGRGYTF,TGCGCCAGCAGCCAAGGACTCGGACAGGGGAGGGGCTACACCTTC
TRBJ2-1,TRBD2,TRBV5-5,few,CASSLAASGPSSYNEQFF,TGTGCCAGCAGCTTGGCGGCTAGCGGGCCTAGCTCCTACAATGAGCAGTTCTTC
TRBJ1-2,NA,TRBV12-5,NA,CASAAANYGYTF,TGTGCTAGTGCTGCAGCTAACTATGGCTACACCTTC
TRBJ2-2,NA,TRBV29-1,few,CSVPGSSSANTGELFF,TGCAGCGTCCCCGGGAGTAGCAGCGCGAACACCGGGGAGCTGTTTTTT
TRBJ2-2,TRBD2,TRBV9,NA,CASSDLLGVAGGELFF,TGTGCCAGCAGCGACCTTCTCGGGGTAGCGGGGGGCGAGCTGTTTTTT
TRBJ2-3,NA,TRBV5-1,NA,CASSSQGTRTDTQYF,TGCGCCAGCAGCTCGCAGGGTACCCGCACAGATACGCAGTATTTT
TRBJ2-2,TRBD2,TRBV6-6,NA,CASSPATSGKNTGELFF,TGTGCCAGCAGTCCCGCGACTAGCGGGAAGAACACCGGGGAGCTGTTTTTT
TRBJ2-6,NA,TRBV24-1,NA,CATSGLGSSGANVLTF,TGTGCCACCAGTGGGCTAGGGAGCTCTGGGGCCAACGTCCTGACTTTC
TRBJ1-1,TRBD1,TRBV24-1,few,CATSDSHRGPPHF,TGTGCCACCAGTGATAGTCACAGGGGGCCCCCCCACTTT
TRBJ2-1,NA,TRBV9,NA,CASSVVLGSEQFF,TGTGCCAGCAGCGTAGTCCTAGGCAGTGAGCAGTTCTTC
TRBJ2-3,NA,TRBV7-6,NA,CASSLGLVGLTDHADTQYF,TGTGCCAGCAGCTTAGGGTTGGTGGGACTGACCGATCATGCAGATACGCAGTATTTT
TRBJ2-3,TRBD2,TRBV24-1,once,CATSDPRGTDTQYF,TGTGCCACCAGTGATCCGCGGGGGACAGATACGCAGTATTTT
TRBJ2-5,NA,TRBV7-2,NA,CASSLAQALQETQYF,TGTGCCAGCAGCTTAGCACAGGCCCTTCAAGAGACCCAGTACTTC
TRBJ2-6,TRBD1,TRBV4-1,NA,CASSQDPGQGKGGANVLTF,TGCGCCAGCAGCCAGGACCCGGGACAGGGGAAGGGTGGGGCCAACGTCCTGACTTTC
TRBJ2-7,NA,TRBV11-2,NA,CASSLSRAYEQYF,TGTGCCAGCAGCTTATCCAGGGCCTACGAGCAGTACTTC
TRBJ1-5,TRBD1,TRBV2,NA,CASRPGTAFNQPQHF,TGTGCCAGCAGACCCGGGACAGCCTTCAATCAGCCCCAGCATTTT
TRBJ1-1,TRBD1,TRBV12-3/TRBV12-4,NA,CASSGTVNTEAFF,TGTGCCAGCAGCGGGACAGTGAACACTGAAGCTTTCTTT
TRBJ2-2,NA,TRBV3-1/TRBV3-2,NA,CASSHFTAARANTGELFF,TGTGCCAGCAGCCACTTTACTGCGGCCAGGGCGAACACCGGGGAGCTGTTTTTT
TRBJ2-3,TRBD2,TRBV7-2,NA,CASRGRGFTDTQYF,TGTGCCAGCAGGGGGCGGGGGTTCACAGATACGCAGTATTTT
TRBJ2-7,TRBD1,TRBV7-2,NA,CASSFTRQGSYEQYF,TGTGCCAGCAGCTTCACCCGACAGGGGTCCTACGAGCAGTACTTC
TRBJ2-2,TRBD1,TRBV2,NA,CASTGQDANTGELFF,TGTGCCAGCACGGGACAGGACGCGAACACCGGGGAGCTGTTTTTT
TRBJ1-6,NA,TRBV5-6,NA,CASSLPMGNSPLHF,TGTGCCAGCAGCCTACCAATGGGCAATTCACCCCTCCACTTT
TRBJ2-3,NA,TRBV6-5,NA,CASSLGAGGTDTQYF,TGTGCCAGCAGTCTGGGGGCCGGGGGGACAGATACGCAGTATTTT
TRBJ2-3,NA,TRBV5-4,NA,CASSPSGTPQDTQYF,TGTGCCAGCAGCCCCTCCGGGACTCCCCAAGATACGCAGTATTTT
TRBJ2-3,NA,TRBV7-9,NA,CASSLTGEMDTQYF,TGTGCCAGCAGCTTAACGGGGGAGATGGATACGCAGTATTTT
TRBJ2-7,NA,TRBV18,NA,CASSPDSLSYEQYF,TGTGCCAGCTCACCGGACAGCCTCTCCTACGAGCAGTACTTC
TRBJ1-4,NA,TRBV11-3,NA,CASSLARGGEKLFF,TGTGCCAGCAGCTTGGCCAGGGGTGGTGAAAAACTGTTTTTT
TRBJ1-1,NA,TRBV3-1/TRBV3-2,NA,CASGGVGGTEAFF,TGTGCCAGCGGGGGCGTTGGAGGCACTGAAGCTTTCTTT
TRBJ2-3,TRBD1,TRBV6-2/TRBV6-3,once,CASSYQDRVADTQYF,TGTGCCAGCAGTTACCAAGACAGGGTCGCAGATACGCAGTATTTT
TRBJ2-3,NA,TRBV11-3,NA,CASSLAGATDTQYF,TGTGCCAGCAGCTTAGCAGGGGCCACAGATACGCAGTATTTT
TRBJ2-5,NA,TRBV5-4,NA,CASSTGLAQETQYF,TGTGCCAGCAGCACGGGACTCGCCCAAGAGACCCAGTACTTC
TRBJ1-4,NA,TRBV7-2,NA,CASTPTPGGGLFF,TGTGCCAGCACACCCACTCCGGGGGGAGGACTGTTTTTT
TRBJ2-6,NA,TRBV3-1/TRBV3-2,NA,CASSQDSPSVSGANVLTF,TGTGCCAGCAGCCAAGATAGCCCCAGTGTCTCTGGGGCCAACGTCCTGACTTTC
TRBJ1-2,TRBD1,TRBV7-8,NA,CASSPGQGTYGYTF,TGTGCCAGCAGCCCCGGACAGGGGACCTATGGCTACACCTTC
TRBJ1-3,NA,TRBV6-5,few,CASSLSPGNTIYF,TGTGCCAGCTCCCTCTCCCCTGGAAACACCATATATTTT
TRBJ1-1,NA,TRBV19,NA,CASSISRNTEAFF,TGTGCCAGTAGTATATCCCGGAACACTGAAGCTTTCTTT
TRBJ2-1,TRBD2,TRBV19,once,CASSSGLANEQFF,TGTGCCAGTAGTTCCGGACTAGCTAATGAGCAGTTCTTC
TRBJ2-2,TRBD2,TRBV3-1/TRBV3-2,NA,CASSPPLAGVNTGELFF,TGTGCCAGCAGCCCACCTCTAGCGGGGGTGAACACCGGGGAGCTGTTTTTT
TRBJ1-5,TRBD1,TRBV15,NA,CATSSRQGASQPQHF,TGTGCCACCAGCAGCCGACAGGGAGCGTCTCAGCCCCAGCATTTT